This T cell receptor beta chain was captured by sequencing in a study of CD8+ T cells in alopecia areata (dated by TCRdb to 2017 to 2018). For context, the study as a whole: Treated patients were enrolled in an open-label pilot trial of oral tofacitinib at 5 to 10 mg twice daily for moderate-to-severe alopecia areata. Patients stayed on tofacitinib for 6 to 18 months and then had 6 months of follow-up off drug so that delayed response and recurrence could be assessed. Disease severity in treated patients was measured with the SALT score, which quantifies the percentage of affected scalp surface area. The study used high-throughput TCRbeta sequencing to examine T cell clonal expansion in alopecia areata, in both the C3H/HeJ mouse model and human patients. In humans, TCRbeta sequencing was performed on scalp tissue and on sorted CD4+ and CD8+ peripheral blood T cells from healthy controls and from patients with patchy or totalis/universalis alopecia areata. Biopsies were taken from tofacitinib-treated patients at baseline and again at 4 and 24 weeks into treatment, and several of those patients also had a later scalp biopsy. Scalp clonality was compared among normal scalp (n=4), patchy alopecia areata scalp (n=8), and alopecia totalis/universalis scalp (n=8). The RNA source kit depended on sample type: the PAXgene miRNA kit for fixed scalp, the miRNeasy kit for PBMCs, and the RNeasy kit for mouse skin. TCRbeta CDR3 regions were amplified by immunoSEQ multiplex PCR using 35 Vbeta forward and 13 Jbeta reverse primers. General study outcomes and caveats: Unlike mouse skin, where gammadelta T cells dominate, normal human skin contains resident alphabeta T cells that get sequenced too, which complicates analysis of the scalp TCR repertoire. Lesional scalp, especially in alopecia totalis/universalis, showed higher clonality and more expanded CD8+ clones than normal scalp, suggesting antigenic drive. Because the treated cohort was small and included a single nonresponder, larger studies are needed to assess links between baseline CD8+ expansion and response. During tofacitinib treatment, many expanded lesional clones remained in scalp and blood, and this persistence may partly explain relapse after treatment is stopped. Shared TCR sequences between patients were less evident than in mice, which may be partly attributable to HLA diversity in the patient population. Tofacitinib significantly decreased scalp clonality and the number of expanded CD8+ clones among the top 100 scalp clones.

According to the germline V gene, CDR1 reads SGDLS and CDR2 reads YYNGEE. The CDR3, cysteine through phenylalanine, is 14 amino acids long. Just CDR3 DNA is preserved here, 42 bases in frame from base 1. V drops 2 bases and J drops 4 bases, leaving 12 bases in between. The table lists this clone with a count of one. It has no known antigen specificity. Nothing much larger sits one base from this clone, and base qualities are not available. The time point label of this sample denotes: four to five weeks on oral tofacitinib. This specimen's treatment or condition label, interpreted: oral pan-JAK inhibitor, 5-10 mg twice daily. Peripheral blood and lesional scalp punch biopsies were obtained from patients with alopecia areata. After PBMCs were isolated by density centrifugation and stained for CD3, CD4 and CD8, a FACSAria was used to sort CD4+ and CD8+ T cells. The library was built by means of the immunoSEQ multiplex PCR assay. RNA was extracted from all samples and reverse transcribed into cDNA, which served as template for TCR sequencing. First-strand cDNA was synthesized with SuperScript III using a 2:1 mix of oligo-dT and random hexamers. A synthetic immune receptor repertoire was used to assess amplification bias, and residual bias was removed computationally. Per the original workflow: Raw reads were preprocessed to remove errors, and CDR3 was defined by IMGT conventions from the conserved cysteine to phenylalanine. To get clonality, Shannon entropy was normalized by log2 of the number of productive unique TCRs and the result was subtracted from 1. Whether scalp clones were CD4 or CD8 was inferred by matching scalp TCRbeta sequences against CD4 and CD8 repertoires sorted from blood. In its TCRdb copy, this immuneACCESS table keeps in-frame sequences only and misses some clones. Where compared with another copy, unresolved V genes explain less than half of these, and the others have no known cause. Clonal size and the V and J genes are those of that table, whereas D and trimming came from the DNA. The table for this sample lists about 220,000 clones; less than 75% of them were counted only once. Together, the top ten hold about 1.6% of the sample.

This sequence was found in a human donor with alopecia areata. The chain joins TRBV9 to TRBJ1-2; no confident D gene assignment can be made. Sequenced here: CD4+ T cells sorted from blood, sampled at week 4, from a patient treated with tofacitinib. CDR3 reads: CASSVTEPLYGYTF. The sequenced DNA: TGTGCCAGCAGCGTTACAGAGCCCCTCTATGGCTACACCTTC.